The following is a T cell receptor beta chain sequence with its context. The specificity of this receptor is unknown. No qualities accompany the bases; no much larger clone lies one base away. Each collaborating institution followed its own protocols to collect whole blood in K2EDTA tubes. For TCRbeta analysis, collaborators shipped samples as frozen whole blood, isolated PBMCs, or DNA extracted from either of those sample types. This entry belongs to a study of blood T cell repertoires in COVID-19 (TCRdb year 2020). For the study in its entirety: Samples from collaborators originated in the United States, Italy and Spain and spanned both the acute and convalescent phases of COVID-19. The dataset comprised deeply sampled blood TCRbeta repertoires from subjects exposed to, actively infected with, or recovered from COVID-19. The material from the prospective study consisted of cDNA or gDNA derived from T cells, B-cell-depleted T cells, or PBMCs. The repertoires were released in a freely available public database intended as a resource for research on the immune response to SARS-CoV-2. Where available, HLA class I and class II types were obtained from metadata supplied by the sample provider rather than from assay-based typing. A de-identified subject ID, COVID-19 status, age in years and sex were almost always included in the sample metadata. The samples were drawn from two sources: the first 160 participants of the ongoing ImmuneRACE study, and 950 to 1,500 subjects contributed by 6 global collaborators.

Study-wide conclusions, independent of this receptor: The quantity of clinical and demographic metadata differed by source and by participant and was supplied without curation.

TCRbeta CDR3 regions were amplified from genomic DNA using the immunoSEQ Assay, a bias-controlled multiplex PCR. Turning to the authors' computational methods: Within the assay, amplification of reference gene primers was used to estimate how many nucleated cells each sample contained. To quantify the absolute abundance of each unique TCRbeta CDR3 rearrangement, sequence reads were collapsed and filtered. For each sample, productive Simpson clonality was calculated by taking the square root of Simpson's diversity index across productive rearrangements. Drawn from immuneACCESS, this table holds only the in-frame rearrangements with V and J called that TCRdb kept. Clones are partly lost; checked studies trace under half to an unresolved V gene and leave the rest unexplained. That table furnishes V, J and clone size, whereas the DNA furnished D and trimming. For this sample there are nearly 200,000 clones; about 90% appear just once. The ten largest clonotypes hold 0.65% to 0.95% of the sample.

Sequencing was performed on peripheral blood. This clonotype was sampled from a woman in her sixties or seventies with acute or convalescent COVID-19.

The DNA is as follows: TGTGCCAGCAGCGCGACAGGGGACCGGGACACTGAAGCTTTCTTT. This encodes CASSATGDRDTEAFF. Rearrangement joined TRBV6-5 to TRBJ1-1, with TRBD1 matching 8 junction bases. Spanning cysteine to phenylalanine, the CDR3 consists of 15 amino acids. The DNA shown is the 45-base CDR3, in frame from base 1. CDR1 and CDR2 are drawn from the germline V gene: MNHEY, SVGAGI. Unmatched junction bases come to 9, with V trimmed by 6 bases and J by 3 bases.